These 5 T cell receptor beta chains originate from one sample sequenced in a study of cytomegalovirus exposure and HLA in healthy donors. The PCR employed 60 Vbeta primers together with 13 Jbeta primers. Sequenced by immunoSEQ multiplex PCR; TCRdb stores in-frame clones only, minus some. Among around 100,000 clones listed, approximately 69% were seen once. The source material was PBMCs. The receptors come from a woman aged 40 to 55 in good health and CMV-seropositive.

V gene TRBV6-5 combines with J gene TRBJ1-2; D perhaps matches TRBD1 (6 bases). The CDR3 runs to 15 residues. CDR1 and CDR2 from the germline V gene are MNHEY and SVGAGI. Trimming shortened V by 2 bases and J by 5 bases, and 15 bases separated the two germline ends. CDR3 coding DNA: TGTGCCAGCAGTTACGCCAGGGGCAGAGGGTATGGCTACACCTTC. This sequence encodes CASSYARGRGYGYTF.

V usage is TRBV5-5 and J usage is TRBJ1-5; 7 bases are shared with TRBD1. CDR1 and CDR2 from the germline V gene are SGHKS and YYEKEE (reference sequence). The CDR3 length is 14 residues. The V segment lost 4 bases and the J segment 3 bases; nucleotides outside the gene matches: 4. The CDR3 sequence: CASSKGQSNQPQHF. As DNA, the CDR3 is TGTGCCAGCAGCAAGGGACAGTCCAATCAGCCCCAGCATTTT.

The chain joins TRBV5-1 to TRBJ1-1; D gene uncertain. Germline values: CDR1 SGHRS, CDR2 YFSETQ. Trimming took 3 bases from V and 7 from J, leaving 13 bases between them. The CDR3 totals 13 residues. The CDR3 coding sequence is TGCGCCAGCAGCTCCGGAAGGGCGGGTGAAGCTTTCTTT. This gives the protein CASSSGRAGEAFF.

This clone was observed a handful of times. The gene calls are TRBV18 and TRBJ2-2; a weak D match, TRBD2 (5 bases). The CDR3 has 15 amino acids. The V gene's germline CDR1 is KGHSH and CDR2 LQKENI. V was shortened by 3 bases and J by 7 bases, with 15 bases between the two germline ends. The CDR3 region has the DNA TGTGCCAGCTCACCCCCGGGGAGAGTCGGCGGGGAGCTGTTTTTT. This sequence encodes CASSPPGRVGGELFF.

The table lists this clone with a count of one. The V and J genes are TRBV6-6 and TRBJ2-1; D is possibly TRBD1 (5 bases). Germline assignment: CDR1 MNHNY and CDR2 SVGAGI (reference sequence). Trimming removed 9 bases at V and 4 bases at J, with 13 bases between. This CDR3 spans 13 amino acids. The CDR3 sequence is CASIGQGYNEQFF. CDR3 DNA: TGTGCCAGTATAGGACAAGGGTACAATGAGCAGTTCTTC.